Shown below are 15 T cell receptor beta chains from a single sample sequenced in a study of human T cells and chemical hapten exposure. Noted time point: pre-sensitization, week 0. Indicated treatment: therapeutic diphenylcyclopropenone sensitization with weekly scalp DPC. TCRdb re-called the RACE reads with MiXCR, one entry per CDR3 protein. The data show 60,000 to 80,000 distinct CDR3 sequences, with approximately 7% seen just once and about 1.5% held by the top ten. Material: whole blood, obtained in connection with sensitization to the hapten diphenylcyclopropenone (DPC). The receptors here all came from a woman younger than 45 with alopecia areata. Some clones in this sample may be carry-over from other donors' samples.

Many counts were recorded for this clonotype. The CDR3 DNA follows: TGTGCCACCAGCAGCAGGGGACAGCTCCAAGAGACCCAGTACTTC. This translates into CATSSRGQLQETQYF. The genes are TRBV15 and TRBJ2-5; 7 positions agree with TRBD1. This CDR3 has 15 residues. The V gene end was trimmed by 3 bases and the J gene end by 1 base; junction bases not matched to a gene: 5. Germline CDR1 is LNHNV and CDR2 is YYDKDF (reference sequence).

Only a few counts were recorded for this clonotype. J is TRBJ2-7 and V is TRBV7-3, with 9 bases that match TRBD2. The CDR3 sequence is 16 residues long. Looked up from germline, CDR1 is SGHTA and CDR2 is FQGTGA. The V segment lost 5 bases and the J segment 4 bases; nucleotides outside the gene matches: 12. The CDR3 DNA reads as TGTGCCAGCAGCCCGGGGAGTAGCGGGGGCTTGTACGAGCAGTACTTC. This translates into CASSPGSSGGLYEQYF. The entire variable domain, with the rest obtained from reference TRBV7-3 and TRBJ2-7, is as follows: GAGVSQTPSNKVTEKGKYVELRCDPISGHTALYWYRQSLGQGPEFLIYFQGTGAADDSGLPNDRFFAVRPEGSVSTLKIQRTERGDSAVYLCASSPGSSGGLYEQYFGPGTRLTVT.

This clonotype was counted many times. The V and J genes are TRBV5-1 and TRBJ2-7; D may be TRBD1 or TRBD2 (5 bases each). CDR3 length: 15 amino acids. Germline CDR1 and CDR2: SGHRS and YFSETQ. Trimming took 2 bases from V and 3 from J, leaving 15 bases between them. The CDR3 nucleotides are TGCGCCAGCAGCTTCGGAGAGGGGAGCTTCTACGAGCAGTACTTC. Its translation: CASSFGEGSFYEQYF. Full variable domain (outside the CDR3, taken from reference TRBV5-1 and TRBJ2-7): KAGVTQTPRYLIKTRGQQVTLSCSPISGHRSVSWYQQTPGQGLQFLFEYFSETQRNKGNFPGRFSGRQFSNSRSEMNVSTLELGDSALYLCASSFGEGSFYEQYFGPGTRLTVT.

This clonotype was recorded at least ten times. The V call is TRBV2, the J call TRBJ2-6; D is possibly TRBD1 or TRBD2 (5 bases each). Trimming removed 6 bases at V and 0 bases at J, with 15 bases between. The CDR3 contains 17 residues. From germline, CDR1 is SNHLY and CDR2 FYNNEI. CDR3 sequence reads: CASRVRDVSSGANVLTF. DNA of the CDR3: TGTGCCAGCAGGGTGAGGGACGTCAGCTCTGGGGCCAACGTCCTGACTTTC.

This clonotype showed up many times. The chain couples TRBV7-2 to TRBJ1-4, with a possible D match to TRBD1 (6 bases). Trimming removed 1 base at V and 3 bases at J, with 18 bases between. The CDR3 is 18 residues long. Germline V gene data show CDR1 as SGHTA and CDR2 as FQGNSA. The CDR3 DNA is TGTGCCAGCAGCTTAGTCCCACAGGGATTGTTGGCTAATGAAAAACTGTTTTTT. Protein: CASSLVPQGLLANEKLFF.

This clonotype was seen a few times. A much larger clone differs from this one at a single base, so this may be a read error. The chain recombines TRBV20-1 with TRBJ1-2; D not certain. Per the germline V gene, CDR1 is DFQATT and CDR2 is SNEGSKA (reference sequence). CDR3 length equals 15 residues. The CDR3 DNA is TGCAGTGCTAGAGATCCGAGCCTGCCGCGCTATGGCGACACCTTC. Translating it yields CSARDPSLPRYGDTF.

This clonotype was seen repeatedly, ten times or more. This chain joins TRBV27 and TRBJ1-2; D unclear. Trimming took 1 base from V and 14 from J, leaving 17 bases between them. Germline CDR1 MNHEY, CDR2 SMNVEV (reference sequence). The CDR3 totals 13 residues. DNA for the CDR3: TGTGCCAGCAGTTTATACGTGACGGAGGCCCAGACCTTC. This translates into CASSLYVTEAQTF.

This clonotype was picked up many times. The gene calls are TRBV2 and TRBJ2-7, with 9 bases that match TRBD1. Germline values: CDR1 SNHLY, CDR2 FYNNEI. This CDR3 region has 16 residues. V lost 8 bases and J lost 4; bases outside the gene matches: 15. The CDR3 DNA sequence: TGTGCCAGCCGGGGGTCCGACAGGGGGGGATATTACGAGCAGTACTTC. Protein product: CASRGSDRGGYYEQYF. The full variable domain, in which reference TRBV2 and TRBJ2-7 provide the parts outside the CDR3, is EPEVTQTPSHQVTQMGQEVILRCVPISNHLYFYWYRQILGQKVEFLVSFYNNEISEKSEIFDDQFSVERPDGSNFTLKIRSTKLEDSAMYFCASRGSDRGGYYEQYFGPGTRLTVT.

A word on this clonotype: This clone may be a read error of a much larger clone one base away. The gene calls are TRBV27 and TRBJ1-6; the D is unclear. The V and J ends lost 3 bases and 7 bases respectively, with 16 bases between them. Germline V gene lookup returns CDR1 MNHEY and CDR2 SMNVEV (reference sequence). The CDR3 length is 16 residues. The CDR3 DNA reads as TGTGCCAGCAGTTTCCTTGGACGGGGATCCAATTCACCCCTCCACTTT. Translating gives CASSFLGRGSNSPLHF.

The rearrangement joins TRBV6-1 to TRBJ2-5; 12 bases are a match to TRBD2. V lost 2 bases and J lost 4; bases outside the gene matches: 8. The germline gives CDR1 MNHNS, CDR2 SASEGT. The CDR3 covers 17 residues. DNA for the CDR3: TGTGCCAGCAGTGAAACTAGCGGGGGGCCCTATAGAGAGACCCAGTACTTC. Translated, it gives CASSETSGGPYRETQYF.

Many counts were recorded for this clonotype. The chain couples TRBV13 to TRBJ2-2; TRBD1 is a possible D gene (6 bases). The germline V and J ends were trimmed by 1 base and 3 bases, with 18 bases remaining between them. This CDR3 spans 18 amino acids. Germline V gene sequence: CDR1 PRHDT, CDR2 FYEKMQ (reference sequence). The CDR3 nucleotides are TGTGCCAGCAGCTTAGTAACCCGACAGGAGGCCCACACCGGGGAGCTGTTTTTT. Translation: CASSLVTRQEAHTGELFF. The complete variable domain, with remaining parts taken from reference TRBV13 and TRBJ2-2, reads AAGVIQSPRHLIKEKRETATLKCYPIPRHDTVYWYQQGPGQDPQFLISFYEKMQSDKGSIPDRFSAQQFSDYHSELNMSSLELGDSALYFCASSLVTRQEAHTGELFFGEGSRLTVL.

The table lists this clonotype with many counts. The chain couples TRBV18 to TRBJ1-1, with D unclear. Trimming shortened V by 2 bases and J by 1 base, and 23 bases separated the two germline ends. Looked up from germline, CDR1 is KGHSH and CDR2 is LQKENI. CDR3 length: 19 amino acids. The CDR3 nucleotides read TGTGCCAGCTCACCAAGGGAAGTTCGGGTAAAAGTCGAGAACACTGAAGCTTTCTTT. It specifies CASSPREVRVKVENTEAFF.

Only a few counts were recorded for this clonotype. Mismatch with germline at one junction end may stem from a read error. V usage is TRBV2 and J usage is TRBJ1-2; D remains unclear. The V gene's germline CDR1 is SNHLY and CDR2 FYNNEI. This CDR3 has 15 residues. This CDR3 reads CASSENMEPNYGDTF. CDR3 DNA: TGTGCCAGCAGTGAAAATATGGAGCCAAACTATGGCGACACCTTC.

The rearrangement uses TRBV11-2 and TRBJ2-2; no firm D call. Deletions cut 1 base from V and 3 bases from J, with 3 bases between. Germline CDR1 and CDR2: SGHAT and FQNNGV. The CDR3 covers 13 residues. CDR3: CASSLVDTGELFF. The CDR3 coding sequence is TGTGCCAGCAGCTTAGTTGACACCGGGGAGCTGTTTTTT.

This clonotype was counted at least ten times. V is TRBV5-1 and J is TRBJ2-3; no definite D call. The CDR3 has 14 amino acids. From germline, CDR1 is SGHRS and CDR2 YFSETQ. V was cut by 5 bases and J by 3 bases, with 13 bases left in between. The CDR3 sequence is CASSSGLGTDTQYF. CDR3 in DNA: TGCGCCAGCAGTTCCGGTCTTGGGACAGATACGCAGTATTTT.